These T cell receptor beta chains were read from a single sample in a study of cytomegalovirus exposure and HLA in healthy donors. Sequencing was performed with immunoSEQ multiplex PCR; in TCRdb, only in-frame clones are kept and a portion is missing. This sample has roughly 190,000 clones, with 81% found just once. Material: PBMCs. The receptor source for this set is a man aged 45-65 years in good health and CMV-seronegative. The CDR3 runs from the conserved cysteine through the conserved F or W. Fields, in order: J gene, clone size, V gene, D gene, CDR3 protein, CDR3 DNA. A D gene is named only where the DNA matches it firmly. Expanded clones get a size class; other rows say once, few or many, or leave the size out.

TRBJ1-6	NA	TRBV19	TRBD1	CASTDSGTGNSPLHF	TGTGCCAGTACTGACTCCGGGACAGGCAATTCACCCCTCCACTTT
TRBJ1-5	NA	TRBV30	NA	CAWSVDNNQPQHF	TGTGCCTGGAGTGTGGACAACAATCAGCCCCAGCATTTT
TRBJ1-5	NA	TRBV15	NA	CATSSGEGVWQPQHF	TGTGCCACCAGCAGTGGGGAAGGGGTTTGGCAGCCCCAGCATTTT
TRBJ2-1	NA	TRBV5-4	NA	CASHPGERLNEQFF	TGTGCCAGCCATCCGGGAGAGCGACTCAATGAGCAGTTCTTC
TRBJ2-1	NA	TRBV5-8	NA	CASSLVTDNNEQFF	TGTGCCAGCAGCTTGGTGACAGACAACAATGAGCAGTTCTTC
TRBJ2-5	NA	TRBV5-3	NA	CARSPPIVTQTQYF	TGTGCCAGAAGCCCCCCCATAGTTACGCAGACCCAGTACTTC
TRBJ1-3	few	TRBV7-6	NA	CASSLGPGAGGNTIYF	TGTGCCAGCAGCTTAGGCCCAGGGGCGGGCGGAAACACCATATATTTT
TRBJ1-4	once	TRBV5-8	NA	CASSLDSSNEKLFF	TGTGCCAGCAGCTTGGACAGCTCTAATGAAAAACTGTTTTTT
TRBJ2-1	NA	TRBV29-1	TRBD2	CSVAGTSGVNEQFF	TGCAGCGTCGCCGGGACTAGCGGGGTCAATGAGCAGTTCTTC
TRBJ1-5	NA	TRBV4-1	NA	CASSQEGGNQPQHF	TGCGCCAGCAGCCAAGAGGGCGGCAATCAGCCCCAGCATTTT
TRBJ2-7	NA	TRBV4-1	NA	CASSQKAGTSGVYEQYF	TGCGCCAGCAGCCAGAAAGCCGGGACCTCAGGGGTCTACGAGCAGTACTTC
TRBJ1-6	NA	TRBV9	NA	CASGLGGNSPLHF	TGTGCCAGCGGGTTGGGGGGTAATTCACCCCTCCACTTT
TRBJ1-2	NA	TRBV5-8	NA	CASSRDYGFGYTF	TGTGCCAGCAGCCGGGACTACGGGTTTGGCTACACCTTC
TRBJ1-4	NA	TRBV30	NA	CAWTSQGAHEKLFF	TGTGCCTGGACCTCACAGGGAGCCCATGAAAAACTGTTTTTT
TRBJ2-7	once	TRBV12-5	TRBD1	CASGSAGQGPVYEQYF	TGTGCTAGTGGTTCGGCGGGACAGGGGCCCGTCTACGAGCAGTACTTC
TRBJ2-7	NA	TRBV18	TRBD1	CASSPSGTGGRAYEQYF	TGTGCCAGCTCACCTTCCGGGACAGGGGGCCGTGCCTACGAGCAGTACTTC
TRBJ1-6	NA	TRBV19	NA	CASSQPVASNSPLHF	TGTGCCAGTAGCCAACCAGTTGCCTCCAATTCACCCCTCCACTTT
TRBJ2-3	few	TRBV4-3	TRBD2	CASSPGTSGGAQDTQYF	TGCGCCAGCAGCCCGGGGACTAGCGGGGGGGCGCAAGATACGCAGTATTTT
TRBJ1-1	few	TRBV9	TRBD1	CASSPDKKNDRGPEAFF	TGTGCCAGCAGCCCAGATAAAAAAAATGACAGGGGGCCTGAAGCTTTCTTT
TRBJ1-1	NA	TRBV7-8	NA	CASSLSTDRGAFF	TGTGCCAGCAGCTTATCTACGGATCGAGGGGCTTTCTTT
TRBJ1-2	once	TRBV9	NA	CASSDPGVWGSNYGYTF	TGTGCCAGCAGCGACCCAGGGGTATGGGGCTCGAACTATGGCTACACCTTC
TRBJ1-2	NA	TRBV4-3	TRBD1	CASSQGGQGIGYGYTF	TGCGCCAGCAGCCAAGGGGGACAGGGGATAGGGTATGGCTACACCTTC
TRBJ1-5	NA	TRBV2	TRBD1	CASRPTGPQPQHF	TGTGCCAGCAGACCGACAGGGCCTCAGCCCCAGCATTTT
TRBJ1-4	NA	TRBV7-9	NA	CASSLGRGATNEKLFF	TGTGCCAGCAGCTTAGGCAGGGGTGCAACTAATGAAAAACTGTTTTTT
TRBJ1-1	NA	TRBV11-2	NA	CASSLDGRMNTEAFF	TGTGCCAGCAGCTTAGACGGCAGGATGAACACTGAAGCTTTCTTT
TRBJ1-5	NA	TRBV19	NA	CASSIFPRSNQPQHF	TGTGCCAGTAGTATTTTTCCCCGTAGCAATCAGCCCCAGCATTTT
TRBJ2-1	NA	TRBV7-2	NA	CASSSKGGGGFF	TGTGCCAGCAGCTCCAAGGGGGGGGGTGGGTTCTTC
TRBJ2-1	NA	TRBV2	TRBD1	CASSRDSSYNEQFF	TGTGCCAGCAGTCGGGACAGCTCCTACAATGAGCAGTTCTTC
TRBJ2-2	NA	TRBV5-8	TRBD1	CASSSGQGWYTGELFF	TGTGCCAGCAGCTCAGGACAGGGGTGGTATACCGGGGAGCTGTTTTTT
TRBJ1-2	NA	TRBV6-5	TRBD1	CASSYSRGRGGYTF	TGTGCCAGCAGTTACTCGAGGGGGCGTGGTGGCTACACCTTC
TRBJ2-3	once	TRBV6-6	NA	CASSYLTSTDTQYF	TGTGCCAGCAGTTACTTGACAAGCACAGATACGCAGTATTTT